One TCR beta chain is described in this entry. Sequencing used immunoSEQ multiplex PCR; TCRdb keeps in-frame clones, though not all of them. The repertoire holds around 500,000 clones, with 80% to 90% as singletons. The data stem from a study of blood T cell repertoires in COVID-19. Study-level background: Both acute and convalescent COVID-19 samples were obtained from the United States, Italy and Spain.

Germline V lookup: CDR1 MDHEN, CDR2 SYDVKM. Trimming stripped 6 bases from V and 0 bases from J, with 14 bases between. CDR3 length equals 15 residues. The TCR was taken from a human donor in a cohort sampled during active COVID-19. The sequenced material came from peripheral blood. The rearrangement joins TRBV28 to TRBJ1-1; tentatively, D is TRBD1 (5 bases). This chain's CDR3 is CASRESGAMNTEAFF. The CDR3 DNA sequence: TGTGCCAGCAGGGAAAGCGGGGCCATGAACACTGAAGCTTTCTTT.